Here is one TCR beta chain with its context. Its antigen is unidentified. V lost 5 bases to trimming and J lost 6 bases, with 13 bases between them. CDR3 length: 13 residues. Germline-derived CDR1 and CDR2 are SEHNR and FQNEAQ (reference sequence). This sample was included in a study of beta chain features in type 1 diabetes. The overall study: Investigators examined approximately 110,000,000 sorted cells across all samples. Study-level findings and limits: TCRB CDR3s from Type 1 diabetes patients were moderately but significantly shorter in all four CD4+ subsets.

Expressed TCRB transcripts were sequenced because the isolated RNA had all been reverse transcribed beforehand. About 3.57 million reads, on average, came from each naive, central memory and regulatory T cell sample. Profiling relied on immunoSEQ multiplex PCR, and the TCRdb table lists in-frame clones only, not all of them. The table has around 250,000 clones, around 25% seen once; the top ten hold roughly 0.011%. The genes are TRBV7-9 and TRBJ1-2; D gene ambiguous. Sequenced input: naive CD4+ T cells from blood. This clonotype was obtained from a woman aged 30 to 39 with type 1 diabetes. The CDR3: CASSPGRRNGYTF. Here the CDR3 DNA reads TGTGCCAGCAGCCCTGGAAGGCGGAATGGCTACACCTTC.